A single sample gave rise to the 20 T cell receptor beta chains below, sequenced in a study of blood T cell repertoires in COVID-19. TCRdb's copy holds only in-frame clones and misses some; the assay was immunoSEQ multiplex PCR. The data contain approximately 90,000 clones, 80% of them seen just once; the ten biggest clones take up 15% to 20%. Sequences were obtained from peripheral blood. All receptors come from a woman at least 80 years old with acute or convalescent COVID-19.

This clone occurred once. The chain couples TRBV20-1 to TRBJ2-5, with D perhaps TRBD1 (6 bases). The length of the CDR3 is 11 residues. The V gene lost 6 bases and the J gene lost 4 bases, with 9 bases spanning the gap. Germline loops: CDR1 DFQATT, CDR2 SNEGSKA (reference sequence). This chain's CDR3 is CSATGIETQYF. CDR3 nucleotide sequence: TGCAGTGCCACAGGGATAGAGACCCAGTACTTC.

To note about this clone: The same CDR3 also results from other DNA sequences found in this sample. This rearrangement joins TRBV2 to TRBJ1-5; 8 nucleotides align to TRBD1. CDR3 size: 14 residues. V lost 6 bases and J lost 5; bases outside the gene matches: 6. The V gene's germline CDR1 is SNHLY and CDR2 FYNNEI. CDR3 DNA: TGTGCCAGCAGCGGACAGGGTGGAGATCAGCCCCAGCATTTT. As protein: CASSGQGGDQPQHF.

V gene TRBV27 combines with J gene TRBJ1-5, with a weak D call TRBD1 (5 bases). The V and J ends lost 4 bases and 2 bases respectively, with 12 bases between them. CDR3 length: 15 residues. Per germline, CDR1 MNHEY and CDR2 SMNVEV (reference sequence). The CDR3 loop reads CASSSEGWGNQPQHF. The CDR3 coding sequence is TGTGCCAGCAGTTCGGAGGGGTGGGGCAATCAGCCCCAGCATTTT.

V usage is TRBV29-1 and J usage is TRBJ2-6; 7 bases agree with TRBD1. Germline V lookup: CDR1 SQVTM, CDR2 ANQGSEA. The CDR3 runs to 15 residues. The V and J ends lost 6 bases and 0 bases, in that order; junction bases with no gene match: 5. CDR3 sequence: CSVGQVNSGANVLTF. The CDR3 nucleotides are TGCAGCGTCGGACAGGTTAACTCTGGGGCCAACGTCCTGACTTTC.

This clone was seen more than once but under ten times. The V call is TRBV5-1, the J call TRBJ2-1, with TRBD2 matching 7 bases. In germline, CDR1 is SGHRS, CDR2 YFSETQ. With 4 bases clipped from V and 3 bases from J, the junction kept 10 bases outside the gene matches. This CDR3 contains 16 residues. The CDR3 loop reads CASSRTSGDHYNEQFF. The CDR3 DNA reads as TGCGCCAGCAGCCGTACCAGCGGGGACCACTACAATGAGCAGTTCTTC.

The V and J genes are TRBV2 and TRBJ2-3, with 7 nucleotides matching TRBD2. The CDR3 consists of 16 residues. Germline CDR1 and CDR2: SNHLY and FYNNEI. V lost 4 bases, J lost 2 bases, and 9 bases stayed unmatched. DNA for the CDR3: TGTGCCAGCAGTGTAACTGGGCGGGGGATCACAGATACGCAGTATTTT. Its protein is CASSVTGRGITDTQYF.

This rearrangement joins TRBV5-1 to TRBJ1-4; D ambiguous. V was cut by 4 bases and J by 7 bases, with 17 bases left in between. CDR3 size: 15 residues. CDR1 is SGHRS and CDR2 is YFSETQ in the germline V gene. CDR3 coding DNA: TGCGCCAGCAGCCCTGAGAGCGGCGGTAGTGAAAAACTGTTTTTT. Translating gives CASSPESGGSEKLFF.

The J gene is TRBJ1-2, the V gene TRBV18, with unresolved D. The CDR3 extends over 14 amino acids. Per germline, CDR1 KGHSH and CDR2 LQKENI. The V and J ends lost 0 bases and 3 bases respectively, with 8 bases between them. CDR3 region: CASSPPLLDYGYTF. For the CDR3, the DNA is TGTGCCAGCTCACCACCACTCCTGGACTATGGCTACACCTTC.

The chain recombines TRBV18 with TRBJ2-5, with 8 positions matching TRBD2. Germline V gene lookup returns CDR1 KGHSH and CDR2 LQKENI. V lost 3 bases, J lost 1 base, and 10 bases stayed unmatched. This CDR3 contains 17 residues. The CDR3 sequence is CASSPLQLAGSQETQYF. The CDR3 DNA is TGTGCCAGCTCACCTTTACAATTAGCGGGGTCCCAAGAGACCCAGTACTTC.

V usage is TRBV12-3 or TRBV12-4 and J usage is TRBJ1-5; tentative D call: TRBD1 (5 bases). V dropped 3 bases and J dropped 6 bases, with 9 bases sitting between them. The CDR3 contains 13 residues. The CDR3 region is CASSFRQGQPQHF. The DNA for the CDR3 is TGTGCCAGCAGTTTCAGGCAGGGTCAGCCCCAGCATTTT.

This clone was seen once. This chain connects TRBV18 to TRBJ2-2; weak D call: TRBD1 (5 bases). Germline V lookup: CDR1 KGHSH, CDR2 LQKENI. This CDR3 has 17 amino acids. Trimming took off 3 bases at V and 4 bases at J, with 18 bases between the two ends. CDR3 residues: CASSPTRVRVATGELFF. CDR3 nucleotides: TGTGCCAGCTCACCGACACGCGTCAGGGTGGCCACCGGGGAGCTGTTTTTT.

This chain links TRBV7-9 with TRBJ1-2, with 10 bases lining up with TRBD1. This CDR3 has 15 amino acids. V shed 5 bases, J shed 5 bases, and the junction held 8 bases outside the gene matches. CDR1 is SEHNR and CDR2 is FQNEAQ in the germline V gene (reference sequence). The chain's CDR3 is CASSQGGTGDYGYTF. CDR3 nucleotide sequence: TGTGCCAGCAGCCAAGGGGGGACAGGGGATTATGGCTACACCTTC.

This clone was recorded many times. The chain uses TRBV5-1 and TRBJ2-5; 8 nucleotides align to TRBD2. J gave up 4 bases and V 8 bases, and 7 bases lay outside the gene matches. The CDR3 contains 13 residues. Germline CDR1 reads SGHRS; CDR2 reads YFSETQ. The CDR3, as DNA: TGCGCCAGTCAAAGGAGCGGGGGAGAGACCCAGTACTTC. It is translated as CASQRSGGETQYF. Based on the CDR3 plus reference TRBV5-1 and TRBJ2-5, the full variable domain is KAGVTQTPRYLIKTRGQQVTLSCSPISGHRSVSWYQQTPGQGLQFLFEYFSETQRNKGNFPGRFSGRQFSNSRSEMNVSTLELGDSALYLCASQRSGGETQYFGPGTRLLVL.

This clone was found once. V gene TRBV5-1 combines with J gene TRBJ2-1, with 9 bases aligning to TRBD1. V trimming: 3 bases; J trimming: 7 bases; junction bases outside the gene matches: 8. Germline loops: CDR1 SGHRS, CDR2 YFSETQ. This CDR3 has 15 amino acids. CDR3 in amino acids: CASSSGQGIVNEQFF. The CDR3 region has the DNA TGCGCCAGCAGCTCGGGACAGGGTATTGTAAATGAGCAGTTCTTC.

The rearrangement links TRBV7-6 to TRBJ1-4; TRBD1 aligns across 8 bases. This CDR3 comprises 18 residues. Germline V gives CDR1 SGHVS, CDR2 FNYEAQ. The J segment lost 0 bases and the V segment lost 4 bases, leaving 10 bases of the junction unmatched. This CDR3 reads CASSSPEDRAATNEKLFF. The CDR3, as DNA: TGTGCCAGCAGCTCACCTGAGGACAGGGCTGCAACTAATGAAAAACTGTTTTTT.

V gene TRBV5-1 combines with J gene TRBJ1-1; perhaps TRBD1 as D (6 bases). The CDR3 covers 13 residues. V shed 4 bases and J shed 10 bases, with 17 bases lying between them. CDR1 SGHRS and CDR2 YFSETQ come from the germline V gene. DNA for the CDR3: TGCGCCAGCAGCGAAGACAACAGGGCCAGAGCTTTCTTT. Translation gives CASSEDNRARAFF.

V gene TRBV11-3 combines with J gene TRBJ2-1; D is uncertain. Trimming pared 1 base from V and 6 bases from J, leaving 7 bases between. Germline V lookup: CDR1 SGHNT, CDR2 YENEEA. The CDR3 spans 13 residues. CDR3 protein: CASSLGGANEQFF. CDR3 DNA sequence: TGTGCCAGCAGCTTAGGCGGAGCCAATGAGCAGTTCTTC.

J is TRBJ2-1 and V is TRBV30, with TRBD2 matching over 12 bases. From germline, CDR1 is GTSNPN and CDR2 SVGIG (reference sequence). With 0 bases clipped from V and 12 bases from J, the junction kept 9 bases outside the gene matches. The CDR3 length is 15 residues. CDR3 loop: CAWSVSSSGGGRQFF. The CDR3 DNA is TGTGCCTGGAGTGTATCCTCTAGCGGGGGGGGAAGGCAGTTCTTC.

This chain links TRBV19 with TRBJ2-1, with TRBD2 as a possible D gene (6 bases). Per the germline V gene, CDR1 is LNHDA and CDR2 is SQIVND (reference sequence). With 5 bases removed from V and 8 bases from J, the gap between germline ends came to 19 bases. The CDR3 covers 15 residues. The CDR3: CASSHIRGGGYEQFF. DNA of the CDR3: TGTGCCAGTAGTCATATTAGGGGAGGTGGTTATGAGCAGTTCTTC.

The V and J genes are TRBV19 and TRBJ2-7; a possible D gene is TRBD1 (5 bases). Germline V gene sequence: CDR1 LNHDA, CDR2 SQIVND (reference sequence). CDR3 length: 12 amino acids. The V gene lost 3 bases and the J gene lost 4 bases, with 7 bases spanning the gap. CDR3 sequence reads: CASSIPGYEQYF. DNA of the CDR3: TGTGCCAGTAGTATCCCAGGGTACGAGCAGTACTTC. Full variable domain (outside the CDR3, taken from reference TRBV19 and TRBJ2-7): DGGITQSPKYLFRKEGQNVTLSCEQNLNHDAMYWYRQDPGQGLRLIYYSQIVNDFQKGDIAEGYSVSREKKESFPLTVTSAQKNPTAFYLCASSIPGYEQYFGPGTRLTVT.